In this sample, the clone carrying this T cell receptor (beta chain) turned up many times. Its antigen is undetermined. The TCR beta CDR3 regions underwent amplification using RNA transcripts as the source. HTBI primers drove first-round RT-PCR of the TCR CDR3. TCRdb used MiXCR to reprocess the multiplex PCR reads, holding one entry per CDR3 protein. This repertoire shows fewer than 750,000 distinct CDR3 sequences, about 15% found once; its top ten account for 4% to 5.5%. This sample is drawn from a study of T cells in Graves' hyperthyroidism and ophthalmopathy. Points from the study as a whole: Ophthalmopathy prediction by the model preceded onset by a median approximately six months.

This CDR3 spans 15 amino acids. CDR1 and CDR2 (germline): LGHNA, YNFKEQ. With 0 bases removed from V and 0 bases from J, the gap between germline ends came to 9 bases. The sequencing sample was made of blood. This receptor was obtained from a woman in her thirties or forties with Graves' ophthalmopathy. The chain carries TRBV4-2 and TRBJ2-7; D unresolved. CDR3 sequence reads: CASSQEPESSYEQYF. The CDR3 DNA follows: TGTGCCAGCAGCCAAGAGCCCGAGAGCTCCTACGAGCAGTACTTC.